This T cell receptor (beta chain) was sequenced for a study of cytomegalovirus exposure and HLA in healthy donors. Study conclusions and caveats: A later analysis revealed that TCR association rates differed between HLA loci, peaking at DRB1 and bottoming out at HLA-C.

PCR was performed using 60 Vbeta and 13 Jbeta primers. Sequencing used immunoSEQ multiplex PCR; TCRdb keeps in-frame clones, though not all of them. Among some 200,000 clones listed, over 70% were seen once. As for this clone: Its cognate antigen is unknown.

The J segment lost 0 bases and the V segment lost 3 bases, leaving 9 bases of the junction unmatched. The CDR3 has 19 residues. Germline CDR1 MGHRA, CDR2 YSYEKL. Specimen: PBMCs. This TCR was recovered from a man over 45 in good health and CMV-seronegative. The chain couples TRBV4-1 to TRBJ2-6, with 9 bases lining up with TRBD1. In DNA form, the CDR3 reads TGCGCCAGCAGCCACAACGCCGGGACAGGGTACTCTGGGGCCAACGTCCTGACTTTC. This sequence encodes CASSHNAGTGYSGANVLTF.